The 20 T cell receptor beta chains presented below share a single source sample, sequenced in a study of blood T cell repertoires in COVID-19 (dated by TCRdb to about 2020). Receptors were amplified or captured by the immunoSEQ multiplex PCR assay. TCRdb holds this immuneACCESS table with in-frame rearrangements only. Some clones are missing; in checked studies, unresolved V genes explain under half, and the rest has no known cause. The sample table contains about 200,000 clones; only one count was recorded for 88% of them. Roughly 0.69% of the sample goes to the ten largest clones. The sample taken for sequencing was peripheral blood. The source is a man aged 35 to 55 with acute or convalescent COVID-19.

This chain links TRBV27 with TRBJ1-2, with D maybe TRBD1 (6 bases). In germline, CDR1 is MNHEY, CDR2 SMNVEV (reference sequence). The CDR3 extends over 16 amino acids. V was pared by 5 bases and J by 1 base, with 17 bases between. The CDR3 protein is CASSPTPGANNYGYTF. CDR3 bases: TGTGCCAGCAGTCCCACCCCAGGGGCGAATAACTATGGCTACACCTTC.

J is TRBJ2-7 and V is TRBV7-2; 10 bases line up with TRBD2. Germline V lookup: CDR1 SGHTA, CDR2 FQGNSA. The CDR3 spans 13 residues. The V segment lost 6 bases and the J segment 6 bases; nucleotides outside the gene matches: 5. The CDR3 coding sequence is TGTGCCAGCAGACCCACTAGCGGGACCGAGCAGTACTTC. This sequence encodes CASRPTSGTEQYF.

The V call is TRBV5-1, the J call TRBJ1-5; weak D call: TRBD1 (5 bases). The CDR3 has 14 residues. Germline lookup yields CDR1 SGHRS and CDR2 YFSETQ. Trimming cost V 2 bases and J 6 bases, with 12 bases left between them. In DNA, the CDR3 is TGCGCCAGCAGCTTCGGCGGGGGAGGTCAGCCCCAGCATTTT. It translates to CASSFGGGGQPQHF.

J is TRBJ2-1 and V is TRBV6-4; weak D call: TRBD1 (6 bases). The length of the CDR3 is 17 residues. Trimming took off 5 bases at V and 2 bases at J, with 19 bases between the two ends. Germline loops: CDR1 MRHNA, CDR2 SNTAGT. The CDR3 loop is CASSPSTPGGPYNEQFF. The CDR3 DNA reads as TGTGCCAGCAGTCCATCCACGCCTGGGGGCCCCTACAATGAGCAGTTCTTC.

J is TRBJ1-1 and V is TRBV29-1; a possible D gene is TRBD1 (6 bases). The V gene lost 2 bases and the J gene lost 7 bases, with 11 bases spanning the gap. From germline, CDR1 is SQVTM and CDR2 ANQGSEA. This CDR3 contains 12 residues. For the CDR3, the DNA is TGCAGCGTTGAATCTAGGGGGATTGAAGCTTTCTTT. It codes for CSVESRGIEAFF. The full variable domain, rest sourced from reference TRBV29-1 and TRBJ1-1, is SAVISQKPSRDICQRGTSLTIQCQVDSQVTMMFWYRQQPGQSLTLIATANQGSEATYESGFVIDKFPISRPNLTFSTLTVSNMSPEDSSIYLCSVESRGIEAFFGQGTRLTVV.

The chain has TRBV12-3 or TRBV12-4 and TRBJ2-5, with D unclear. There are 13 residues in the CDR3. Trimming pared 7 bases from V and 4 bases from J, leaving 13 bases between. The CDR3 nucleotides are TGTGCCAGCAAAGTAGGTAGCCGAGAGACCCAGTACTTC. This gives the protein CASKVGSRETQYF.

The gene calls are TRBV5-4 and TRBJ1-4; D unclear. V dropped 0 bases and J dropped 3 bases, with 6 bases sitting between them. Germline V gives CDR1 SGHNT, CDR2 YYREEE (reference sequence). The CDR3 consists of 14 residues. CDR3 protein: CASSLDQSNEKLFF. CDR3 in DNA: TGTGCCAGCAGCTTGGACCAGTCTAATGAAAAACTGTTTTTT. Full variable domain (rest looked up from reference TRBV5-4 and TRBJ1-4): ETGVTQSPTHLIKTRGQQVTLRCSSQSGHNTVSWYQQALGQGPQFIFQYYREEENGRGNFPPRFSGLQFPNYSSELNVNALELDDSALYLCASSLDQSNEKLFFGSGTQLSVL.

A single count supports this clone. The chain couples TRBV2 to TRBJ2-3, with a tentative D call TRBD2 (6 bases). The CDR3 spans 17 residues. Looked up from germline, CDR1 is SNHLY and CDR2 is FYNNEI. V was pared by 5 bases and J by 6 bases, with 24 bases between. CDR3 in DNA: TGTGCCAGCAGTTCCCCCGGGGCCGGACCGGGGGAGGATACGCAGTATTTT. Amino acid sequence: CASSSPGAGPGEDTQYF. Based on the CDR3 plus reference TRBV2 and TRBJ2-3, the full variable domain is EPEVTQTPSHQVTQMGQEVILRCVPISNHLYFYWYRQILGQKVEFLVSFYNNEISEKSEIFDDQFSVERPDGSNFTLKIRSTKLEDSAMYFCASSSPGAGPGEDTQYFGPGTRLTVL.

The chain has TRBV6-5 and TRBJ2-5; 10 bases are a match to TRBD2. Trimming cost V 0 bases and J 5 bases; bases outside gene matches: 6. Per the germline V gene, CDR1 is MNHEY and CDR2 is SVGAGI. This CDR3 has 16 residues. In DNA form, the CDR3 reads TGTGCCAGCAGTTACTCGAGGCTAGCGGGGGTGGAGACCCAGTACTTC. It is translated as CASSYSRLAGVETQYF.

The rearrangement joins TRBV15 to TRBJ2-7; D is perhaps TRBD2 (5 bases). Germline loops: CDR1 LNHNV, CDR2 YYDKDF (reference sequence). The V gene lost 1 base and the J gene lost 2 bases, with 15 bases spanning the gap. The CDR3 extends over 16 amino acids. The CDR3 DNA follows: TGTGCCACCAGCAGAGGCCCTAGCAGACTAACCTACGAGCAGTACTTC. It encodes CATSRGPSRLTYEQYF. The whole variable domain, remainder taken from reference TRBV15 and TRBJ2-7, is DAMVIQNPRYQVTQFGKPVTLSCSQTLNHNVMYWYQQKSSQAPKLLFHYYDKDFNNEADTPDNFQSRRPNTSFCFLDIRSPGLGDTAMYLCATSRGPSRLTYEQYFGPGTRLTVT.

The table lists this clone with a count of one. The V and J genes are TRBV6-5 and TRBJ1-1, with 8 bases that match TRBD1. The germline V gene encodes CDR1 MNHEY and CDR2 SVGAGI. The CDR3 runs 14 residues. V was clipped by 4 bases and J by 4 bases; unmatched bases: 5. The CDR3 DNA reads TGTGCCAGCAGTTTAGGGCAGGGGGCCACTGAAGCTTTCTTT. It is translated as CASSLGQGATEAFF.

The chain is built from TRBV6-6 and TRBJ1-2; D is unresolved. Trimming shortened V by 10 bases and J by 7 bases, and 7 bases separated the two germline ends. Germline V gene sequence: CDR1 MNHNY, CDR2 SVGAGI (reference sequence). This CDR3 has 9 residues. CDR3 sequence: CATTFGYTF. The CDR3 DNA follows: TGTGCCACCACTTTTGGCTACACCTTC.

J is TRBJ2-1 and V is TRBV7-9, with 10 nucleotides matching TRBD2. The junction had 12 bases not matched to a gene; V was cut back by 5 bases and J by 8 bases. The CDR3 is made up of 16 amino acids. Germline V gene lookup returns CDR1 SEHNR and CDR2 FQNEAQ (reference sequence). The CDR3 DNA sequence: TGTGCCAGCAGCGAGGGTGTTAGCGGGGGGTATGATGAGCAGTTCTTC. Its translation: CASSEGVSGGYDEQFF. Complete variable domain (other parts from reference TRBV7-9 and TRBJ2-1): DTGVSQNPRHKITKRGQNVTFRCDPISEHNRLYWYRQTLGQGPEFLTYFQNEAQLEKSRLLSDRFSAERPKGSFSTLEIQRTEQGDSAMYLCASSEGVSGGYDEQFFGPGTRLTVL.

The V call is TRBV3-1 (or the pseudogene TRBV3-2), the J call TRBJ2-2, with 8 bases matching TRBD1. Germline CDR1 and CDR2: LGHDT and YNNKEL (reference sequence). V was pared by 8 bases and J by 4 bases, with 12 bases of the junction left unmatched. The CDR3 consists of 16 residues. CDR3 DNA sequence: TGTGCCAGCGCCTCCCACGACAGGGGCGGCACCGGGGAGCTGTTTTTT. It encodes CASASHDRGGTGELFF.

The rearrangement joins TRBV6-5 to TRBJ2-5; D remains unclear. Trimming left V 2 bases short and J 5 bases short, with 15 bases between. The germline gives CDR1 MNHEY, CDR2 SVGAGI. The CDR3 sequence is 15 residues long. CDR3 nucleotide sequence: TGTGCCAGCAGTTACGATTACTTTTTTGCTGAGACCCAGTACTTC. Translating gives CASSYDYFFAETQYF.

This rearrangement joins TRBV2 to TRBJ2-5; TRBD2 agrees at 12 bases. With V trimmed by 6 bases and J by 4 bases, 6 bases remained unmatched. The CDR3 is 15 residues long. Germline V gives CDR1 SNHLY, CDR2 FYNNEI. CDR3 nucleotides: TGTGCCAGCAGGCGACTAGCGGGGGTGGGAGAGACCCAGTACTTC. Translation gives CASRRLAGVGETQYF.

This chain joins TRBV7-9 and TRBJ2-3; the D gene is possibly TRBD2 (5 bases). CDR1 is SEHNR, CDR2 FQNEAQ, per germline (reference sequence). Trimming stripped 7 bases from V and 3 bases from J, with 23 bases between. The CDR3 is 17 residues long. CDR3 bases: TGTGCCAGCACCCCTTTGAGACGCCGGGGAAGGACAGATACGCAGTATTTT. Protein product: CASTPLRRRGRTDTQYF.

V usage is TRBV5-1 and J usage is TRBJ1-2; D perhaps matches TRBD1 (6 bases). The length of the CDR3 is 14 residues. Trimming left V 4 bases short and J 4 bases short, with 14 bases between. CDR1 is SGHRS, CDR2 YFSETQ, per germline. CDR3 region: CASSTSQGRYGYTF. DNA for the CDR3: TGCGCCAGCAGCACCTCACAGGGACGCTATGGCTACACCTTC.

This rearrangement joins TRBV5-5 to TRBJ1-1; TRBD1 matches at 8 bases. V was pared by 5 bases and J by 2 bases, with 2 bases of the junction left unmatched. CDR3 length: 13 residues. CDR1 is SGHKS and CDR2 is YYEKEE in the germline V gene (reference sequence). CDR3 region: CASRGQGNTEAFF. The CDR3, as DNA: TGTGCCAGCAGAGGACAGGGTAACACTGAAGCTTTCTTT.

J is TRBJ2-6 and V is TRBV5-4; 8 nucleotides align to TRBD1. The CDR3 runs 15 residues. Germline-derived CDR1 and CDR2 are SGHNT and YYREEE (reference sequence). V shed 0 bases, J shed 10 bases, and the junction held 6 bases outside the gene matches. As DNA, the CDR3 is TGTGCCAGCAGCTTGGGGCGGGACAGGAGTAACGTCCTGACTTTC. This codes for CASSLGRDRSNVLTF.